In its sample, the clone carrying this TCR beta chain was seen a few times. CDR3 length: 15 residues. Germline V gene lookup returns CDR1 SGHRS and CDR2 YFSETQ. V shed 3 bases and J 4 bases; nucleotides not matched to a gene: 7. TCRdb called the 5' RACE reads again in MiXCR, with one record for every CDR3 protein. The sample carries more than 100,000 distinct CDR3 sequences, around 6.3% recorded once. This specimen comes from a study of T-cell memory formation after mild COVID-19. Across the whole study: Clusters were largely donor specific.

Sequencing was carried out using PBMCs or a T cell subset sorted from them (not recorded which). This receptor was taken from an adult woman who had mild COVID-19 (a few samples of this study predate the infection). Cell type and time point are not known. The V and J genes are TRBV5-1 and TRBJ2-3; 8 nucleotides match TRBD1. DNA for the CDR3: TGCGCCAGCAGCTCACGACAGGGGCGGGCAGATACGCAGTATTTT. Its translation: CASSSRQGRADTQYF.